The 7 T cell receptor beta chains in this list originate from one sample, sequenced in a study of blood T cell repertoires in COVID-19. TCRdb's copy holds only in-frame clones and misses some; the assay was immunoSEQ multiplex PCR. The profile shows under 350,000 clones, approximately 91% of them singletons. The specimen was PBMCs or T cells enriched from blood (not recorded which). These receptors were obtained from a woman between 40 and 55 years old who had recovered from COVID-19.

This CDR3 is CASSRQLSGNTIYF. CDR3 nucleotide sequence: TGTGCCAGCAGCCGACAGCTCTCTGGAAACACCATATATTTT. This chain connects TRBV3-1 (or the pseudogene TRBV3-2) to TRBJ1-3; the D gene is possibly TRBD1 (5 bases). Trimming cost V 4 bases and J 0 bases, with 7 bases left between them. Germline values: CDR1 LGHDT, CDR2 YNNKEL (reference sequence). The CDR3 spans 14 residues.

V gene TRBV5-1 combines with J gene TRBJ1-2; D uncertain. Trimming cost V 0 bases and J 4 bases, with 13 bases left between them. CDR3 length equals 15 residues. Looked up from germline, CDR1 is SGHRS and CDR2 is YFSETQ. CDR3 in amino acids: CASSLGSAGLYGYTF. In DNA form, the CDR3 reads TGCGCCAGCAGCTTGGGTTCGGCAGGCCTCTATGGCTACACCTTC.

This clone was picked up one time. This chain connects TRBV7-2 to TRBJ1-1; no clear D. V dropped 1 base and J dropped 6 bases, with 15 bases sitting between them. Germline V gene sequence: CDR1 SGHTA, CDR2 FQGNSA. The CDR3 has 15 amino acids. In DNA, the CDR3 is TGTGCCAGCAGCTTAGGGTTAGGGATGGGAGCTGAAGCTTTCTTT. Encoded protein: CASSLGLGMGAEAFF.

This chain's CDR3 is CASSQNPYRGRNSPLHF. DNA of the CDR3: TGTGCCAGCAGCCAGAACCCGTACAGGGGGCGGAATTCACCCCTCCACTTT. J is TRBJ1-6 and V is TRBV4-2; 9 nucleotides line up with TRBD1. The CDR3 spans 17 residues. From germline, CDR1 is LGHNA and CDR2 YNFKEQ. Germline trimming cut 3 bases from V and 7 bases from J; bases unmatched to any gene: 10.

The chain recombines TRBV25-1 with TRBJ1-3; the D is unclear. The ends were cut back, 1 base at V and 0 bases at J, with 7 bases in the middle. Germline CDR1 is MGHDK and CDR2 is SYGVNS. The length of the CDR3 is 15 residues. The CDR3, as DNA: TGTGCCAGCAGTGAATGGGCAGTCTCTGGAAACACCATATATTTT. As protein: CASSEWAVSGNTIYF.

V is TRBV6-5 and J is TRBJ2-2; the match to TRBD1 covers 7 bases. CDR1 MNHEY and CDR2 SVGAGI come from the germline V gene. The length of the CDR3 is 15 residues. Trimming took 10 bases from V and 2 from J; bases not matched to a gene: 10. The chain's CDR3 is CAIRSGGRNTGELFF. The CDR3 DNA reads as TGTGCCATCCGATCAGGGGGACGAAACACCGGGGAGCTGTTTTTT.

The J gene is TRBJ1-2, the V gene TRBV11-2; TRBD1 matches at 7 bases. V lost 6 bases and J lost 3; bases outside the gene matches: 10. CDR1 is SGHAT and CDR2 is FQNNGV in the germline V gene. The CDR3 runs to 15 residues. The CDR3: CASRRTRDSYYGYTF. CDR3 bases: TGTGCCAGCAGAAGAACTAGGGACAGCTACTATGGCTACACCTTC. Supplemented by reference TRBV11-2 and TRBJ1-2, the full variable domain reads EAGVAQSPRYKIIEKRQSVAFWCNPISGHATLYWYQQILGQGPKLLIQFQNNGVVDDSQLPKDRFSAERLKGVDSTLKIQPAKLEDSAVYLCASRRTRDSYYGYTFGSGTRLTVV.